This is a list of T cell receptor beta chains from one sample in a study of T cell responses to AZD1222 COVID-19 vaccine. TCRdb's table, derived via immunoSEQ multiplex PCR, lists solely in-frame clones and lacks some. Of 110,000 to 150,000 clones in the sample, 88% were seen once. Specimen: peripheral blood, collected 28 days after the second AZD1222 dose. These receptors were obtained from an adult who received the AZD1222 COVID-19 vaccine. The CDR3 runs from the conserved cysteine through the conserved F or W. Size is stated for part of the rows, as once, few or many counts, or as a class when the clone is expanded.

clone_size,v_call,cdr3_aa
.,TRBV7-3,CASSLNGGDEQFF
.,TRBV12-3/TRBV12-4,CASRRQRNTEAFF
.,TRBV19,CASRGGVNTGELFF
.,TRBV28,CASSSGQGQETQYF
.,TRBV27,CASSFPTGGAYEKLFF
.,TRBV6-5,CASSYGGGTYNEQFF
.,TRBV6-5,CASSYESGQYYEQYF
.,TRBV7-2,CASSFGQAGLDYGYTF
.,TRBV9,CASSARGYPSETQYF
.,TRBV28,CASSPQGYNEQFF
.,TRBV5-4,CASSLVGLAPTGELFF
.,TRBV10-1,CASSETSGYTDTQYF
once,TRBV28,CASSWRGGYEQYF
.,TRBV18,CASSETRGTYGDEQYF
.,TRBV11-2,CASSSGYRGYTF
once,TRBV6-5,CASQLETGELFF
.,TRBV10-3,CAIRFGPDKGTIYF
.,TRBV5-1,CASSLSDSGDQPQHF
.,TRBV5-8,CARPPGVTSTDTQYF
.,TRBV6-5,CASSRVGEQYF
few,TRBV24-1,CATSDLLPSGRAVAYEQYF
.,TRBV3-1/TRBV3-2,CASSQEGKLGAIYEQYF
.,TRBV28,CASSSPWAKNTGELFF